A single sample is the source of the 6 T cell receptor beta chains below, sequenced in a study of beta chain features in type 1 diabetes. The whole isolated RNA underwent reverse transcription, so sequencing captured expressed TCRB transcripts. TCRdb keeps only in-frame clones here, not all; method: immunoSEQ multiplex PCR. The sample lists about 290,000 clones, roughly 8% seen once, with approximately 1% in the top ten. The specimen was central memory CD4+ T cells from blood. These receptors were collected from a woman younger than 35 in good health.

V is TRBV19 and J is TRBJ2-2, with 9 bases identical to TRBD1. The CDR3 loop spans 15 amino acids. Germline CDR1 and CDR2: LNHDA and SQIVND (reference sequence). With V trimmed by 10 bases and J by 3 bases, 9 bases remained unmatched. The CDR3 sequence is CATKGTGRDTGELFF. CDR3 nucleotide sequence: TGTGCCACCAAGGGGACAGGGCGAGACACCGGGGAGCTGTTTTTT.

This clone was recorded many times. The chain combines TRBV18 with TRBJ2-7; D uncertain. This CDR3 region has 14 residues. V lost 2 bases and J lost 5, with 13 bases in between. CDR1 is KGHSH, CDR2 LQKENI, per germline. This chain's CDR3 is CASSPAWNRDEQYV. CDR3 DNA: TGTGCCAGCTCACCAGCCTGGAACCGTGACGAGCAGTACGTC.

The CDR3 bases are TGTGCCACCAGCAGAGTAAGGCCTAGCGGGCTCACCGGGGAGCTGTTTTTT. It codes for CATSRVRPSGLTGELFF. This chain joins TRBV15 and TRBJ2-2; 8 positions match TRBD2. Germline CDR1 is LNHNV and CDR2 is YYDKDF (reference sequence). The CDR3 sequence is 17 residues long. The junction had 8 bases not matched to a gene; V was cut back by 1 base and J by 4 bases. The whole variable domain, remainder taken from reference TRBV15 and TRBJ2-2, is DAMVIQNPRYQVTQFGKPVTLSCSQTLNHNVMYWYQQKSSQAPKLLFHYYDKDFNNEADTPDNFQSRRPNTSFCFLDIRSPGLGDTAMYLCATSRVRPSGLTGELFFGEGSRLTVL.

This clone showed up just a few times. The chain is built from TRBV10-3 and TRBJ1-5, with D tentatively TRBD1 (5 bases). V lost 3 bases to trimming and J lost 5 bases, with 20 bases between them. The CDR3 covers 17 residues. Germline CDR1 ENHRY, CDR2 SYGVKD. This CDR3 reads CAISDAWDSGDHQPQHF. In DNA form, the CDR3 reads TGTGCCATCAGTGATGCTTGGGACTCAGGAGACCATCAGCCCCAGCATTTT.

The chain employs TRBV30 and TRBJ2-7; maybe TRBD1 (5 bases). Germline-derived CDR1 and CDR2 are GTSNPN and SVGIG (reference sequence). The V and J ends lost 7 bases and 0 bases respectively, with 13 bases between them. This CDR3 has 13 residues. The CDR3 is CAFQGLGSYEQYF. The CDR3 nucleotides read TGTGCCTTCCAGGGTTTGGGCTCCTACGAGCAGTACTTC. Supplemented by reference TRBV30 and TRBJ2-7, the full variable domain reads SQTIHQWPATLVQPVGSPLSLECTVEGTSNPNLYWYRQAAGRGLQLLFYSVGIGQISSEVPQNLSASRPQDRQFILSSKKLLLSDSGFYLCAFQGLGSYEQYFGPGTRLTVT.

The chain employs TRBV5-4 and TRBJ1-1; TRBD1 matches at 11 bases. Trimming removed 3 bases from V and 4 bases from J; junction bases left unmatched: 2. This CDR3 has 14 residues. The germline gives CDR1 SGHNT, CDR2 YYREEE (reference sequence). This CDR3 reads CASSSGTGGTEAFF. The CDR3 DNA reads TGTGCCAGCAGCTCCGGGACAGGGGGCACTGAAGCTTTCTTT.